This entry is about one T cell receptor (beta chain). An end of the junction differs from the germline gene, which may be a read error. TCRdb reprocessed the PCR reads via MiXCR and lists one record per CDR3 protein. This sample has about half a million distinct CDR3 sequences, with about 25% found just once. Germline CDR1 MGHRA, CDR2 YSYEKL. The CDR3 consists of 14 residues. This sample is drawn from a study of molecular identifiers for immune sequencing clone quantification. The gene calls are TRBV4-1 and TRBJ2-1; no clear D gene. Input material: naive CD8+ T cells from blood, with Jurkat cell RNA spiked in. Subset reported: FACS-sorted CD8+CD4-CCR7+CD45RA+ naive T cells. The clonotype comes from a human donor in good health. Some libraries in this study had Jurkat cell RNA spiked in. CDR3 bases: TGCGCCAGCAGCCCGGTGAACTCCTACAGTGAGCAGTTCTTC. Its translation: CASSPVNSYSEQFF.